These 23 T cell receptor beta chains came from one sample sequenced in a study of blood T cell repertoires in COVID-19. The assay was immunoSEQ multiplex PCR, and TCRdb's table has in-frame clones only and misses some. This table holds 100,000 to 150,000 clones, around 82% found once. The specimen was peripheral blood. These receptors were obtained from a woman aged 25 to 39 who had recovered from COVID-19.

The V and J genes are TRBV2 and TRBJ1-1; 9 bases match TRBD1. The CDR3 contains 14 residues. V was pared by 6 bases and J by 6 bases, with 8 bases of the junction left unmatched. The germline V gene has CDR1 SNHLY and CDR2 FYNNEI. The CDR3 bases are TGTGCCAGCAGCGCAGGACAGGGGCCCCCTGAAGCTTTCTTT. It codes for CASSAGQGPPEAFF.

This clone showed up just a few times. The chain has TRBV28 and TRBJ1-2, with D perhaps TRBD1 (5 bases). Germline-derived CDR1 and CDR2 are MDHEN and SYDVKM. This CDR3 comprises 13 residues. V was pared by 3 bases and J by 4 bases, with 9 bases between. The CDR3 is CASSLAGPYGYTF. The CDR3 DNA is TGTGCCAGCAGTTTGGCAGGGCCCTATGGCTACACCTTC.

The V and J genes are TRBV19 and TRBJ1-4; no clear D gene. From germline, CDR1 is LNHDA and CDR2 SQIVND (reference sequence). V lost 1 base and J lost 0, with 3 bases in between. The CDR3 length is 14 residues. Here the CDR3 DNA reads TGTGCCAGTAGTATAGCAACAACTAATGAAAAACTGTTTTTT. Amino acid sequence: CASSIATTNEKLFF.

This sequence joins TRBV7-2 and TRBJ2-1; no reliable D call. The V end was cut by 5 bases, the J end by 5 bases, with 13 bases between. This CDR3 is 14 amino acids long. CDR1 is SGHTA, CDR2 FQGNSA, per germline. The CDR3 region has the DNA TGTGCCAGCAGCCCACGCCTAGAGAACAATGAGCAGTTCTTC. It yields the protein CASSPRLENNEQFF.

The genes are TRBV14 and TRBJ2-7; D unclear. The CDR3 spans 13 residues. Germline V gene data show CDR1 as SGHDN and CDR2 as FVKESK. V lost 8 bases and J 2 bases, leaving 13 bases between the germline ends. CDR3: CASVDQVAYEQYF. Written as DNA, the CDR3 is TGTGCCAGCGTTGACCAGGTGGCCTACGAGCAGTACTTC.

The chain combines TRBV24-1 with TRBJ2-1; TRBD1 aligns across 9 bases. The CDR3 has 16 residues. From germline, CDR1 is KGHDR and CDR2 SFDVKD. The J segment lost 5 bases and the V segment lost 4 bases, leaving 8 bases of the junction unmatched. The CDR3 sequence is CATSEPGTGKDNEQFF. CDR3 DNA sequence: TGTGCCACCAGTGAGCCCGGGACAGGGAAGGACAATGAGCAGTTCTTC.

The table lists this clone with a count of one. J is TRBJ2-7 and V is TRBV1; the table's D gene call, TRBD2, was not cross checked with the DNA. TRBV1 is tagged as a pseudogene. CDR3 length: 15 residues. CDR3 DNA: TGCACCAGCAGCCGATCGGGGAGGGTGACCTACGAGCAGTACTTC. It translates to CTSSRSGRVTYEQYF.

This rearrangement joins TRBV20-1 to TRBJ1-5; TRBD1 matches at 7 bases. The CDR3 has 15 amino acids. Germline V CDR1 and CDR2: DFQATT, SNEGSKA (reference sequence). The trim removed 3 bases at V and 2 bases at J, leaving 7 bases unmatched. This CDR3 reads CSASPRTGGNQPQHF. Here the CDR3 DNA reads TGCAGTGCTAGTCCGAGGACAGGAGGCAATCAGCCCCAGCATTTT.

The chain employs TRBV25-1 and TRBJ2-4; the match to TRBD2 covers 7 bases. The CDR3 is made up of 15 amino acids. Unmatched junction bases numbered 1, after V lost 1 base and J lost 1 base. Germline CDR1 reads MGHDK; CDR2 reads SYGVNS. CDR3 coding DNA: TGTGCCAGCAGTGAATGGGGGGGTGCCAAAAACATTCAGTACTTC. It encodes CASSEWGGAKNIQYF.

This clone showed up just once. This chain links TRBV9 with TRBJ2-1, with TRBD2 identical over 9 bases. The trim removed 1 base at V and 12 bases at J, leaving 14 bases unmatched. This CDR3 is built from 16 residues. Looked up from germline, CDR1 is SGDLS and CDR2 is YYNGEE. The CDR3 nucleotides read TGTGCCAGCAGCGTATTGGGGCGGGAGGGTGGAAAAGGGCAGTTCTTC. It specifies CASSVLGREGGKGQFF.

This clone was seen just once. One end of the junction fails to match germline, which may point to a read error. The chain links TRBV7-7 to TRBJ2-5, with D perhaps TRBD1 (6 bases). The germline CDR1 and CDR2 sequences are SSHAT and FNYEAQ (reference sequence). The CDR3 length is 14 residues. The CDR3 spells CASSLAGARETQYF. The CDR3 nucleotides read TGTGCTAGCAGCTTAGCAGGGGCCCGAGAGACCCAGTACTTC.

The V gene is TRBV2, the J gene TRBJ2-7; a weak D match, TRBD2 (5 bases). Germline values: CDR1 SNHLY, CDR2 FYNNEI. V lost 4 bases and J 2 bases, leaving 21 bases between the germline ends. This CDR3 has 17 residues. The CDR3 nucleotides read TGTGCCAGCAGTGGGCCCCGACGGGCGGGTGGGACCTACGAGCAGTACTTC. Protein product: CASSGPRRAGGTYEQYF.

The V and J genes are TRBV19 and TRBJ1-4, with D perhaps TRBD1 (5 bases). Deletions cut 3 bases from V and 9 bases from J, with 8 bases between. The germline V gene has CDR1 LNHDA and CDR2 SQIVND (reference sequence). CDR3 length equals 12 residues. DNA for the CDR3: TGTGCCAGTAGTATTCAGGGCCAAAAACTGTTTTTT. Translating gives CASSIQGQKLFF.

This chain uses TRBV13 with TRBJ1-1, with a possible D match to TRBD1 (6 bases). V was shortened by 0 bases and J by 6 bases, with 11 bases between the two germline ends. CDR1 and CDR2 from the germline V gene are PRHDT and FYEKMQ (reference sequence). The CDR3 length is 14 residues. CDR3 sequence reads: CASSLGRGGAEAFF. In nucleotides, the CDR3 is TGTGCCAGCAGCTTAGGCAGGGGAGGGGCTGAAGCTTTCTTT.

The rearrangement uses TRBV3-1 (or the pseudogene TRBV3-2) and TRBJ2-2, with a tentative D call TRBD2 (5 bases). The CDR3 has 16 residues. Looked up from germline, CDR1 is LGHDT and CDR2 is YNNKEL (reference sequence). The V and J ends lost 4 bases and 4 bases respectively, with 16 bases between them. In DNA, the CDR3 is TGTGCCAGCAGCCCTTTTGCAACGGGGATCACCGGGGAGCTGTTTTTT. The encoded protein is CASSPFATGITGELFF.

The rearrangement uses TRBV27 and TRBJ1-3; 7 nucleotides agree with TRBD1. The J segment lost 0 bases and the V segment lost 6 bases, leaving 2 bases of the junction unmatched. Germline lookup yields CDR1 MNHEY and CDR2 SMNVEV (reference sequence). The CDR3 contains 14 residues. The CDR3 DNA is TGTGCCAGCAGGGGGACAGCCTCTGGAAACACCATATATTTT. It specifies CASRGTASGNTIYF.

This sequence joins TRBV3-1 (or the pseudogene TRBV3-2) and TRBJ2-7, with D maybe TRBD1 (6 bases). CDR3 size: 15 residues. Germline loops: CDR1 LGHDT, CDR2 YNNKEL (reference sequence). Deletions cut 5 bases from V and 6 bases from J, with 20 bases between. Here the CDR3 reads CASSYSGTLKPEQYF. The CDR3 coding sequence is TGTGCCAGCAGCTATTCCGGGACATTGAAGCCCGAGCAGTACTTC.

The V call is TRBV5-1, the J call TRBJ1-1, with D perhaps matching TRBD1 (6 bases). The length of the CDR3 is 17 residues. Trimming shortened V by 0 bases and J by 6 bases, and 21 bases separated the two germline ends. Germline V gene lookup returns CDR1 SGHRS and CDR2 YFSETQ. The CDR3 region is CASSLGGGFAGSPEAFF. CDR3 nucleotide sequence: TGCGCCAGCAGCTTGGGTGGGGGCTTCGCAGGGAGCCCTGAAGCTTTCTTT.

The gene calls are TRBV27 and TRBJ1-1, with D perhaps matching TRBD1 (6 bases). CDR3 size: 15 residues. Trimming took off 6 bases at V and 5 bases at J, with 19 bases between the two ends. Germline loops: CDR1 MNHEY, CDR2 SMNVEV (reference sequence). This chain's CDR3 is CASSVTASRGTEAFF. CDR3 coding DNA: TGTGCCAGCAGCGTCACGGCTTCGAGGGGGACTGAAGCTTTCTTT.

Only one count was recorded for this clone. The chain is built from TRBV3-1 (or the pseudogene TRBV3-2) and TRBJ1-4; TRBD1 is a possible D gene (5 bases). CDR1 and CDR2 (germline): LGHDT, YNNKEL (reference sequence). This CDR3 has 16 amino acids. Trimming removed 1 base from V and 4 bases from J, with 13 bases in between. CDR3 in DNA: TGTGCCAGCAGCCAAGGAAGTGGGGGACTTAATGAAAAACTGTTTTTT. Protein sequence: CASSQGSGGLNEKLFF.

This clone was found many times. The V gene is TRBV5-1, the J gene TRBJ1-3, with TRBD1 matching over 7 bases. Germline CDR1 reads SGHRS; CDR2 reads YFSETQ. The length of the CDR3 is 15 residues. V lost 3 bases, J lost 4 bases, and 7 bases stayed unmatched. CDR3 DNA: TGCGCCAGCAGCTCCGGGACAGCGTTGGGAAACACCATATATTTT. Protein product: CASSSGTALGNTIYF.

This rearrangement joins TRBV27 to TRBJ1-3, with D perhaps TRBD1 (5 bases). The germline CDR1 and CDR2 sequences are MNHEY and SMNVEV (reference sequence). This CDR3 has 16 residues. V was pared by 5 bases and J by 0 bases, with 14 bases between. The CDR3 here is CASSRATGYSGNTIYF. The CDR3 bases are TGTGCCAGCAGTCGCGCCACAGGTTACTCTGGAAACACCATATATTTT.

About this clone itself: The sample contains more than one DNA sequence encoding this CDR3. CDR3 region: CASSLGQGDQPQHF. For the CDR3, the DNA is TGTGCCAGCAGCTTGGGGCAGGGCGATCAGCCCCAGCATTTT. The V call is TRBV7-9, the J call TRBJ1-5; weak D call: TRBD1 (5 bases). The CDR3 is 14 residues long. V lost 3 bases, J lost 5 bases, and 11 bases lay in between. Germline V gives CDR1 SEHNR, CDR2 FQNEAQ (reference sequence).